A single sample is the source of the 3 T cell receptor beta chains below, sequenced in a study of vaccination effects on CD4 cells after COVID-19 (dated by TCRdb to the early 2020s). What these receptors recognize is not known. In the ViraFEST assay, PBMC were stimulated with viral peptide pools, and antigen-specific CD4+ T cell clonotypes were then identified by expansion using TCR sequencing. After approximately 11 days of culture, CD4+ T cells were isolated with the EasySep CD4+ T cell isolation kit. PCR-confirmed SARS-CoV-2 infection had occurred in convalescent patients between March and December 2020, before the Alpha, Beta and Delta variants emerged in the United States. Preparation of the library involved the immunoSEQ multiplex PCR assay. As stored in TCRdb, this immuneACCESS dataset retains in-frame rearrangements with V and J assigned. A fraction of the clones does not appear; measured against another copy, unresolved V genes explain less than half of the discrepancy, and the remainder lacks a known reason. The sample table shows around 75,000 clones, and under 85% are seen once. In total, the top ten clones hold less than 5.5% of the sample.

This specimen was CD4+ T cells from PBMCs cultured with HIV peptides, taken before COVID-19 vaccination. The intended sense of this specimen's cell subset or site label: HIV-1 Nef peptide pool negative control/reference culture. Source of these receptors: a human donor who had a prior SARS-CoV-2 infection.

The J gene is TRBJ2-7, the V gene TRBV7-2, with TRBD2 matching 7 bases. The V and J ends lost 1 base and 3 bases, in that order; junction bases with no gene match: 6. This CDR3 has 15 residues. CDR1 is SGHTA, CDR2 FQGNSA, per germline. For the CDR3, the DNA is TGTGCCAGCAGCTTAGGGGGGGGGAGAGACTACGAGCAGTACTTC. It yields the protein CASSLGGGRDYEQYF.

CDR3 in amino acids: CASSLLSGSATDTQYF. The CDR3 nucleotides are TGTGCCAGCAGCTTATTATCCGGCTCAGCCACAGATACGCAGTATTTT. The rearrangement uses TRBV11-2 and TRBJ2-3, with D unclear. V was clipped by 2 bases and J by 2 bases, with 14 bases between them. The CDR3 is 16 residues long. CDR1 is SGHAT, CDR2 FQNNGV, per germline.

This chain links TRBV7-9 with TRBJ1-4; D not resolved. The germline V gene encodes CDR1 SEHNR and CDR2 FQNEAQ (reference sequence). Trimming took 3 bases from V and 4 from J, leaving 12 bases between them. This CDR3 is 15 amino acids long. The CDR3 spells CASSLMGFSNEKLFF. As DNA, the CDR3 is TGTGCCAGCAGCTTGATGGGGTTTAGTAATGAAAAACTGTTTTTT.